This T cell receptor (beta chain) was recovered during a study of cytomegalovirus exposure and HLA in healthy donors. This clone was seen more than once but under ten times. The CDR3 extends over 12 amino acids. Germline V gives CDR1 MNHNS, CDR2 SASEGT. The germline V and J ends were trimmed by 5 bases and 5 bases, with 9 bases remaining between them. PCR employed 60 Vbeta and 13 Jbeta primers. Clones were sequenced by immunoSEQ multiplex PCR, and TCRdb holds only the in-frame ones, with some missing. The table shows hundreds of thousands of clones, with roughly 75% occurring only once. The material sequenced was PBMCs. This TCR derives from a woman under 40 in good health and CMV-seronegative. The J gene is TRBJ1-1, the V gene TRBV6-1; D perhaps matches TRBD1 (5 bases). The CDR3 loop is CASSLRGTEAFF. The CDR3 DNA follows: TGTGCCAGCAGTCTACGGGGGACTGAAGCTTTCTTT.